This T cell receptor (beta chain) was recorded in a study of cytomegalovirus exposure and HLA in healthy donors. Whole-study results and caveats: TCR beta V- and J-gene trimming was later associated with a missense DCLRE1C variant. Sequencing likely caused a cluster of highly shared sequence variants. Earlier results showed most TCR beta V segments being productive about 87% or about 30% of the time. Immune exposure information available was restricted to CMV serostatus.

Vbeta (60) and Jbeta (13) primers were used in the PCR. Here immunoSEQ multiplex PCR was the method, and the copy in TCRdb shows in-frame clones only, minus some. The sample consists of some 170,000 clones, more than 75% of them appearing once. V shed 4 bases and J 5 bases; nucleotides not matched to a gene: 6. This CDR3 region has 15 residues. Germline V gene lookup returns CDR1 SGHTA and CDR2 FQGTGA. On this clone itself: Its antigen remains unidentified.

This rearrangement joins TRBV7-3 to TRBJ2-1; TRBD1 aligns across 9 bases. The receptor was derived from a man aged 18-30 years in good health and CMV-seropositive. The sample comprised PBMCs. The CDR3 region has the DNA TGTGCCAGCAGCTCAACCGGGACAGGGAACAATGAGCAGTTCTTC. It codes for CASSSTGTGNNEQFF.